The 8 T cell receptor beta chains given below trace back to one sample, sequenced in a study of T cell changes during pregnancy in multiple sclerosis (dated by TCRdb to between 2019 and 2020). Library preparation employed the immunoSEQ multiplex PCR assay. TCRdb stores this immuneACCESS table with in-frame sequences only. Part of the clones is absent; in the studies checked, under half of the shortfall reflects unresolved V genes, and no reason is known for the rest. This sample has under 85,000 clones in its table, and 90% to 95% of those were observed once. The top ten hold about 0.52% of the sample. The sample consisted of CD4+ T cells from peripheral blood mononuclear cells, taken in the second trimester of pregnancy. These receptor sequences come from a female donor with multiple sclerosis, enrolled in a pregnancy study.

The chain recombines TRBV29-1 with TRBJ2-1; 10 nucleotides line up with TRBD2. The CDR3 covers 12 residues. Germline loops: CDR1 SQVTM, CDR2 ANQGSEA. After removal of 5 bases from V and 10 bases from J, the junction contained 5 bases not matched to a gene. In nucleotides, the CDR3 is TGCAGCGTTCCTAGCGGGAGTTGGGAGCAGTTCTTC. Translation: CSVPSGSWEQFF.

The chain joins TRBV7-9 to TRBJ1-4, with D perhaps TRBD1 (5 bases). The ends were cut back, 5 bases at V and 8 bases at J, with 15 bases in the middle. There are 14 residues in the CDR3. The germline CDR1 and CDR2 sequences are SEHNR and FQNEAQ (reference sequence). CDR3 loop: CASSHQGFDEKLFF. The DNA for the CDR3 is TGTGCCAGCAGCCACCAGGGTTTCGACGAAAAACTGTTTTTT. Full variable domain (missing parts from reference TRBV7-9 and TRBJ1-4): DTGVSQNPRHKITKRGQNVTFRCDPISEHNRLYWYRQTLGQGPEFLTYFQNEAQLEKSRLLSDRFSAERPKGSFSTLEIQRTEQGDSAMYLCASSHQGFDEKLFFGSGTQLSVL.

The rearrangement uses TRBV4-2 and TRBJ2-1, with D perhaps matching TRBD2 (5 bases). The CDR3 has 16 residues. V was clipped by 0 bases and J by 5 bases, with 14 bases between them. The germline CDR1 and CDR2 sequences are LGHNA and YNFKEQ. CDR3 residues: CASSQEEVRADNEQFF. The CDR3 bases are TGTGCCAGCAGCCAAGAGGAGGTGCGAGCGGACAATGAGCAGTTCTTC.

The V and J genes are TRBV7-9 and TRBJ2-3; 8 bases are shared with TRBD1. V shed 5 bases, J shed 4 bases, and the junction held 8 bases outside the gene matches. The CDR3 is 15 residues long. Germline CDR1 reads SEHNR; CDR2 reads FQNEAQ (reference sequence). Here the CDR3 DNA reads TGTGCCAGCAGCCTACGACAGGGGAGTGCAGATACGCAGTATTTT. This translates into CASSLRQGSADTQYF.

This clone showed up just once. The chain couples TRBV15 to TRBJ2-1, with 8 bases identical to TRBD2. Germline trimming cut 1 base from V and 5 bases from J; bases unmatched to any gene: 10. Germline CDR1 is LNHNV and CDR2 is YYDKDF (reference sequence). The CDR3 consists of 17 residues. The CDR3 is CATSRAQGGGTNNEQFF. DNA for the CDR3: TGTGCCACCAGCAGAGCGCAGGGCGGGGGGACGAACAATGAGCAGTTCTTC.

This sequence joins TRBV9 and TRBJ1-1; 8 bases line up with TRBD1. Germline V gene sequence: CDR1 SGDLS, CDR2 YYNGEE. The CDR3 totals 15 residues. The J segment lost 7 bases and the V segment lost 4 bases, leaving 12 bases of the junction unmatched. The CDR3, as DNA: TGTGCCAGCAGCACGAGCCCTGGGACAGGAGTTGAAGCTTTCTTT. Protein sequence: CASSTSPGTGVEAFF.

CDR3 bases: TGCAGCGACCGGTCCGTCGGGACAGCTAACACTGAAGCTTTCTTT. The encoded protein is CSDRSVGTANTEAFF. This chain uses TRBV29-1 with TRBJ1-1; the match to TRBD1 covers 7 bases. The CDR3 is made up of 15 amino acids. The germline CDR1 and CDR2 sequences are SQVTM and ANQGSEA. Germline trimming cut 7 bases from V and 2 bases from J; bases unmatched to any gene: 13.

This sequence joins TRBV19 and TRBJ2-1; 9 nucleotides match TRBD1. Germline assignment: CDR1 LNHDA and CDR2 SQIVND (reference sequence). Trimming at V came to 7 bases and at J to 4 bases, leaving 8 bases not matched to a gene. The CDR3 covers 15 residues. CDR3 protein: CASKGTGLTYNEQFF. The DNA of the CDR3 is TGTGCCAGTAAGGGGACAGGGCTAACATACAATGAGCAGTTCTTC.